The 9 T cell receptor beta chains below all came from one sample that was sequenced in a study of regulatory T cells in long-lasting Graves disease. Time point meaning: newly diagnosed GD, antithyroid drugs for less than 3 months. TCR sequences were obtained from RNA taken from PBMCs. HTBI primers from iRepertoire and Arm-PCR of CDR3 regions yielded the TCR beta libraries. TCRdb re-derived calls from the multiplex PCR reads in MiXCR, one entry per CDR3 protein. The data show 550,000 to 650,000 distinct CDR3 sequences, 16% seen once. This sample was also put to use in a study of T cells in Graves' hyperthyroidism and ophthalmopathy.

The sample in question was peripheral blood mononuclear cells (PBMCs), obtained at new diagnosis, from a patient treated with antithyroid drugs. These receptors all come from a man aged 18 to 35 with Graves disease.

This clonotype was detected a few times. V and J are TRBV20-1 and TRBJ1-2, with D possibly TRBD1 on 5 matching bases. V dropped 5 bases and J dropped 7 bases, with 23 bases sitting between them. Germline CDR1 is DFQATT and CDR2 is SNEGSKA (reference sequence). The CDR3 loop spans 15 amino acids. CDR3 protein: CSASPYPREASGYTF. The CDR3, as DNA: TGCAGTGCTTCACCTTACCCCAGGGAGGCATCTGGCTACACCTTC.

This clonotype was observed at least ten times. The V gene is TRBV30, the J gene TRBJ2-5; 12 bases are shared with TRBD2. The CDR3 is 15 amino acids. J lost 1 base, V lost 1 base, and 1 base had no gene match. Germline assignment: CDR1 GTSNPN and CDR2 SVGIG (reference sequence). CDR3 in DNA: TGTGCCTGGAGTGGGACTAGCGGGGCCCAAGAGACCCAGTACTTC. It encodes CAWSGTSGAQETQYF.

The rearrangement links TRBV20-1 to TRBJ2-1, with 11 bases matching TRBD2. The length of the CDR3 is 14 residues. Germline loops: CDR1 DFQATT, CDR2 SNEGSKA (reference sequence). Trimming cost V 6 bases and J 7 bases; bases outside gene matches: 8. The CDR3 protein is CSARLAGSWNEQFF. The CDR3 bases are TGCAGTGCAAGACTAGCGGGATCTTGGAATGAGCAGTTCTTC.

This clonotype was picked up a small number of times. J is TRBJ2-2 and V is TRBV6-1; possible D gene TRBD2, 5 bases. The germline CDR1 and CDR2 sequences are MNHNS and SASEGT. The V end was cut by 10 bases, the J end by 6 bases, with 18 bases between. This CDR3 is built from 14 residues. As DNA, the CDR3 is TGTGCCACCCTCCGGGGAGCTAACCCCGGGGAGCTGTTTTTT. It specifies CATLRGANPGELFF.

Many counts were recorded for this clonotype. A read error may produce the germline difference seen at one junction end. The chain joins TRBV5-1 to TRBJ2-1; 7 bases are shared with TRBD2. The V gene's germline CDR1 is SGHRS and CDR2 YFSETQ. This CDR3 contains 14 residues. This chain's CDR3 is CASSEGLVYNEQFF. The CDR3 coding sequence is TGTGCCAGCAGCGAAGGACTAGTCTACAATGAGCAGTTCTTC.

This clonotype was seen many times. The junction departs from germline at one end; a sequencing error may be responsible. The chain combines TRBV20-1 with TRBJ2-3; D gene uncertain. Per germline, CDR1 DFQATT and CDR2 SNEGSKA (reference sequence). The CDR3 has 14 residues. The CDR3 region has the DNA TGCAGTGCTAGCCCACCCGTGAGCAGAGATACGCAGTATTTT. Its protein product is CSASPPVSRDTQYF.

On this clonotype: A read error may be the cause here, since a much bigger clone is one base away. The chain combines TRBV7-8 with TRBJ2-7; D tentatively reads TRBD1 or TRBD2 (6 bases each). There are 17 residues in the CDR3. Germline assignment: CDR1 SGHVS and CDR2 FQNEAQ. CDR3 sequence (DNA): TGTGTCACAGCTAGGGCGCGGAGGGCGACAGGCTACTACGAGCAGTACTTC. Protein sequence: CVTARARRATGYYEQYF. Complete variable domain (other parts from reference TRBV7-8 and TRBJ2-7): GAGVSQSPRYKVAKRGQDVALRCDPISGHVSLFWYQQALGQGPEFLTYFQNEAQLDKSGLPSDRFFAERPEGSVSTLKIQRTQQEDSAVYLCVTARARRATGYYEQYFGPGTRLTVT.

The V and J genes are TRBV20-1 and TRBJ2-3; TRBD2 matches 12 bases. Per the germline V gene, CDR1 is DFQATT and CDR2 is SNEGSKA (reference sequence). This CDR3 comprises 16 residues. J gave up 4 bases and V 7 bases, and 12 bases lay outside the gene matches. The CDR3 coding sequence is TGCAGTGTTTCTAGCGGGAGGGCCGAGTCGGCAGATACGCAGTATTTT. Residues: CSVSSGRAESADTQYF.

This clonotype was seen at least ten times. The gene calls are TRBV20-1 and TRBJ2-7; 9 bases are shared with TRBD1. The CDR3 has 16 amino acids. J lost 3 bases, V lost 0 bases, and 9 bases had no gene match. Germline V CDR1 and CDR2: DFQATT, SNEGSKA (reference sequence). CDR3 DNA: TGCAGTGCTAGAGATGTACACAGGGGGCTCAACTACGAGCAGTACTTC. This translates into CSARDVHRGLNYEQYF.